This TCR beta chain was recovered during a study of CD8 T cells in ankylosing spondylitis. TCRdb called the 5' RACE reads again in MiXCR, with one record for every CDR3 protein. The sample lists 200,000 to 250,000 distinct CDR3 sequences; roughly 25% were seen once. CDR1 is ENHRY, CDR2 SYGVKD, per germline. V dropped 10 bases and J dropped 4; count of bases not matched to a gene: 9. This CDR3 has 13 amino acids. The TCR comes from a male donor with ankylosing spondylitis or in good health (not recorded which). The sequencing input was blood, either unsorted or a sorted T cell fraction (not recorded which). J is TRBJ1-2 and V is TRBV10-3, with 7 bases matching TRBD1. Here the CDR3 reads CATTTGEGYGYTF. DNA of the CDR3: TGTGCCACCACCACAGGGGAAGGCTATGGCTACACCTTC.